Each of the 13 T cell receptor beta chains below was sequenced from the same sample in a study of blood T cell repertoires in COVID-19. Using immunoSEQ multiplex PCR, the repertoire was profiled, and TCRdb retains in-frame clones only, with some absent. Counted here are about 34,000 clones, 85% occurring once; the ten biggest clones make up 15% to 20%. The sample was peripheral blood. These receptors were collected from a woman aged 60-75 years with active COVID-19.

DNA of the CDR3: TGTGCCAGCAGTTGGGGACTAGCGGGGGGAGTGGATGAGCAGTTCTTC. It specifies CASSWGLAGGVDEQFF. V usage is TRBV6-5 and J usage is TRBJ2-1, with 15 bases lining up with TRBD2. V lost 4 bases to trimming and J lost 8 bases; unmatched junction nucleotides: 6. Per the germline V gene, CDR1 is MNHEY and CDR2 is SVGAGI. The CDR3 is 16 residues long.

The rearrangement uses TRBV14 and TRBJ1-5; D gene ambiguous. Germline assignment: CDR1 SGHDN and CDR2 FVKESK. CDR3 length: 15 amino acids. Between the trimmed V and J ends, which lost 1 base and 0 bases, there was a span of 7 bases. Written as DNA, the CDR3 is TGTGCCAGCAGCCAAGTACACAATAGCAATCAGCCCCAGCATTTT. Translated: CASSQVHNSNQPQHF.

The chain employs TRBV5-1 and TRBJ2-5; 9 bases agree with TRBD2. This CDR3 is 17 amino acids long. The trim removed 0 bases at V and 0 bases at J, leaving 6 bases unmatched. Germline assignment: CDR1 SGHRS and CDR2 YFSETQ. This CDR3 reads CASSLDPSGVNQETQYF. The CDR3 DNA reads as TGCGCCAGCAGCTTGGACCCTAGCGGGGTTAACCAAGAGACCCAGTACTTC.

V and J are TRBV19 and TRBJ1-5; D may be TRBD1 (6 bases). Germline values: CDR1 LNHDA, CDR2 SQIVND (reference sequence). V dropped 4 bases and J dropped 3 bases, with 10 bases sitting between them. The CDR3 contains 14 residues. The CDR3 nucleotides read TGTGCCAGTAGTAAACAGGGAGACAATCAGCCCCAGCATTTT. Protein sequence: CASSKQGDNQPQHF.

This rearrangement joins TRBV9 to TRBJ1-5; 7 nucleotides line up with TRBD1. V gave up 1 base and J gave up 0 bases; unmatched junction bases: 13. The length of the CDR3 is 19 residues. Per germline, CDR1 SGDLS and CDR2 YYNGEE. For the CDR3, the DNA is TGTGCCAGCAGCGTACGCGAGGGGGCCCCGGTTTATAGCAATCAGCCCCAGCATTTT. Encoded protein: CASSVREGAPVYSNQPQHF.

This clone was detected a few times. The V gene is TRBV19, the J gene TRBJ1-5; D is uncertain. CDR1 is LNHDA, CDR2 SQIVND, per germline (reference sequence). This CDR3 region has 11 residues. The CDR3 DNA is TGTGCTTCAGGTCCCGAGCAGCCCCAGCATTTT. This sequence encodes CASGPEQPQHF.

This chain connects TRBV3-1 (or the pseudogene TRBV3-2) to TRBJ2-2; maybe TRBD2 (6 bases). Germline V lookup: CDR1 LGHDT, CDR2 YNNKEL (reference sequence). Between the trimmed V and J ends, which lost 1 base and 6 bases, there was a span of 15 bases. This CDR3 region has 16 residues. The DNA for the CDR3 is TGTGCCAGCAGCCAAGGGGGACTCGAAGGGGCCGGGGAGCTGTTTTTT. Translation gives CASSQGGLEGAGELFF.

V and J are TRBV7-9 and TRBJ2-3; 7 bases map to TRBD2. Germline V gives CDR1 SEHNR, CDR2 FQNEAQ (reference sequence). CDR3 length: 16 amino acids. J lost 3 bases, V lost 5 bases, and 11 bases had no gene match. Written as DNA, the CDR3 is TGTGCCAGCAGCGAACAACCCGCGGGAGTGACAGATACGCAGTATTTT. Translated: CASSEQPAGVTDTQYF.

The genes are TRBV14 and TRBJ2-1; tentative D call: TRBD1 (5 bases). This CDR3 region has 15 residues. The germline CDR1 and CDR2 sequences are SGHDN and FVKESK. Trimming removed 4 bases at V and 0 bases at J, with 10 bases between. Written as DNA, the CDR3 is TGTGCCAGCAGCCCACAGGTGAGCTCCTACAATGAGCAGTTCTTC. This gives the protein CASSPQVSSYNEQFF.

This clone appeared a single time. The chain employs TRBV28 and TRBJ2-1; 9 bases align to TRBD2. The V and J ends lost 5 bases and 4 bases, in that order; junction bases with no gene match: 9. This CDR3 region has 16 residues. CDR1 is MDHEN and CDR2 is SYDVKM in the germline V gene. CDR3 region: CASSRVAGAKYNEQFF. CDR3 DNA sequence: TGTGCCAGCAGTCGAGTAGCGGGGGCAAAGTACAATGAGCAGTTCTTC.

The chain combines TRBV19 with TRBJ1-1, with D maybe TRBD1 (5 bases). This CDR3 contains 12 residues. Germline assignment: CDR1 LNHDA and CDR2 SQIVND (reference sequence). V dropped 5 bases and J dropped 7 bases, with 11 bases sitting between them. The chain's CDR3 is CASSVPGGEAFF. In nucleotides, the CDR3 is TGTGCCAGTAGTGTGCCCGGGGGTGAAGCTTTCTTT.

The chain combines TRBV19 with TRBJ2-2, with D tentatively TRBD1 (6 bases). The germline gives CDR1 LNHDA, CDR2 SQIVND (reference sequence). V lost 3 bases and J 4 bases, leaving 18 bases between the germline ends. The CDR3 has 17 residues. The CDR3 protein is CASSITAGAISTGELFF. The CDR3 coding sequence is TGTGCCAGTAGTATTACGGCAGGGGCCATCAGCACCGGGGAGCTGTTTTTT. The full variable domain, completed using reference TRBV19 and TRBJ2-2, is DGGITQSPKYLFRKEGQNVTLSCEQNLNHDAMYWYRQDPGQGLRLIYYSQIVNDFQKGDIAEGYSVSREKKESFPLTVTSAQKNPTAFYLCASSITAGAISTGELFFGEGSRLTVL.

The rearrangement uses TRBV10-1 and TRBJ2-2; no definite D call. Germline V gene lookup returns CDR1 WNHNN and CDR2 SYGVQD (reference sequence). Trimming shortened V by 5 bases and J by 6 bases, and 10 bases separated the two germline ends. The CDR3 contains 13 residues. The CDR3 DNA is TGCGCCAGCAGTCAAATCCAGTCCGGGGAGCTGTTTTTT. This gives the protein CASSQIQSGELFF.